This T cell receptor (beta chain) was identified in a study of blood T cell repertoires in COVID-19. Study background: PBMCs, B-cell-depleted T cells, or T cells provided the cDNA or gDNA that made up the material.

Trimming cost V 0 bases and J 5 bases; bases outside gene matches: 5. CDR1 and CDR2 (germline): KGHDR, SFDVKD. The CDR3 covers 16 residues. Per the original data handling: Amplification from reference gene primers served as the basis for estimated nucleated cell counts. Sequencing was performed with immunoSEQ multiplex PCR; in TCRdb, only in-frame clones are kept and a portion is missing. That table gives V, J and clone size, and the DNA gave D and trimming. The repertoire holds about 160,000 clones, with 86% as singletons. The chain carries TRBV24-1 and TRBJ2-5, with 10 nucleotides matching TRBD1. The material sequenced was peripheral blood. The sequence derives from a woman aged 70-85 years with acute or convalescent COVID-19. The CDR3 loop is CATSDLKDRGRETQYF. The CDR3 coding sequence is TGTGCCACCAGTGATTTGAAGGACAGGGGGAGGGAGACCCAGTACTTC.